This is a list of T cell receptor beta chains from one sample in a study of blood T cell repertoires in COVID-19. Clones were sequenced by immunoSEQ multiplex PCR, and TCRdb holds only the in-frame ones, with some missing. The sample has about 180,000 clones; 75% to 90% are singletons. Sequencing was performed on peripheral blood. The receptor set was obtained from a woman in her seventies with COVID-19, enrolled during active disease. Both conserved end residues are part of each CDR3. The D gene is left open where the match is weak. Rows give clone size only sometimes, using once, few, many, or a class for an expanded clone.

J gene: TRBJ2-7
CDR3 length: 13
D gene: NA
clone size: NA
V gene: TRBV3-1/TRBV3-2
CDR3 protein: CASSKAGIHEQYF
CDR3 DNA: TGTGCCAGCAGCAAGGCAGGGATCCACGAGCAGTACTTC

J gene: TRBJ1-1
CDR3 length: 16
D gene: NA
clone size: NA
V gene: TRBV24-1
CDR3 protein: CATSADHDRIDTEAFF
CDR3 DNA: TGTGCCACCAGTGCCGACCACGACAGGATCGACACTGAAGCTTTCTTT

J gene: TRBJ2-3
CDR3 length: 18
D gene: TRBD2
clone size: NA
V gene: TRBV5-8
CDR3 protein: CASSLVLLSSGRRGAQYF
CDR3 DNA: TGTGCCAGCAGCTTGGTTCTGTTGTCTAGCGGGAGGCGAGGGGCGCAGTATTTT

J gene: TRBJ2-1
CDR3 length: 18
D gene: TRBD1
clone size: once
V gene: TRBV19
CDR3 protein: CASSIVFVGTGTYNEQFF
CDR3 DNA: TGTGCCAGTAGTATAGTGTTTGTTGGGACAGGAACCTACAATGAGCAGTTCTTC

J gene: TRBJ2-7
CDR3 length: 15
D gene: TRBD1
clone size: once
V gene: TRBV28
CDR3 protein: CASSLTGTGSYEQYF
CDR3 DNA: TGTGCCAGCAGTTTAACCGGGACAGGGAGCTACGAGCAGTACTTC

J gene: TRBJ1-1
CDR3 length: 11
D gene: NA
clone size: once
V gene: TRBV11-2
CDR3 protein: CASSPGMISFF
CDR3 DNA: TGTGCCAGCAGCCCGGGGATGATCTCTTTCTTT

J gene: TRBJ2-5
CDR3 length: 17
D gene: NA
clone size: NA
V gene: TRBV3-1/TRBV3-2
CDR3 protein: CASGIGASVSSQETQYF
CDR3 DNA: TGTGCCAGCGGGATTGGGGCCTCCGTAAGTTCCCAAGAGACCCAGTACTTC

J gene: TRBJ2-5
CDR3 length: 14
D gene: TRBD2
clone size: NA
V gene: TRBV5-5
CDR3 protein: CASSRGRAQETQYF
CDR3 DNA: TGTGCCAGCAGCCGTGGGAGGGCCCAAGAGACCCAGTACTTC

J gene: TRBJ1-1
CDR3 length: 14
D gene: NA
clone size: NA
V gene: TRBV27
CDR3 protein: CASRPQGVRAEAFF
CDR3 DNA: TGTGCCAGCAGGCCACAGGGAGTTAGGGCTGAAGCTTTCTTT

J gene: TRBJ2-1
CDR3 length: 16
D gene: TRBD2
clone size: NA
V gene: TRBV6-2/TRBV6-3
CDR3 protein: CASSLVLAGVRNEQFF
CDR3 DNA: TGTGCCAGCAGTCTAGTACTAGCGGGAGTTAGAAATGAGCAGTTCTTC

J gene: TRBJ1-1
CDR3 length: 12
D gene: NA
clone size: NA
V gene: TRBV5-8
CDR3 protein: CASSTRTNEAFF
CDR3 DNA: TGTGCCAGCAGCACCCGGACAAATGAAGCTTTCTTT

J gene: TRBJ2-1
CDR3 length: 18
D gene: TRBD2
clone size: NA
V gene: TRBV5-8
CDR3 protein: CASSLGLAGAGGYNEQFF
CDR3 DNA: TGTGCCAGCAGCTTGGGGCTAGCGGGAGCCGGGGGGTACAATGAGCAGTTCTTC

J gene: TRBJ2-3
CDR3 length: 16
D gene: TRBD2
clone size: few
V gene: TRBV4-1
CDR3 protein: CASSPWTSGSSDTQYF
CDR3 DNA: TGCGCCAGCAGCCCCTGGACTAGCGGGAGCTCCGATACGCAGTATTTT

J gene: TRBJ2-5
CDR3 length: 14
D gene: NA
clone size: NA
V gene: TRBV6-6
CDR3 protein: CASSYTDRQETQYF
CDR3 DNA: TGTGCCAGCAGTTACACGGACAGACAAGAGACCCAGTACTTC

J gene: TRBJ2-3
CDR3 length: 17
D gene: TRBD2
clone size: NA
V gene: TRBV4-3
CDR3 protein: CASSLRIPAGGSETQYF
CDR3 DNA: TGCGCCAGCAGCCTCCGCATCCCAGCGGGAGGATCGGAGACGCAGTATTTT

J gene: TRBJ2-7
CDR3 length: 16
D gene: NA
clone size: NA
V gene: TRBV19
CDR3 protein: CASSIGNSQRIYEQYF
CDR3 DNA: TGTGCCAGTAGTATAGGAAATAGCCAGAGAATCTACGAGCAGTACTTC

J gene: TRBJ1-2
CDR3 length: 14
D gene: TRBD1
clone size: NA
V gene: TRBV10-1
CDR3 protein: CASSLQGYGDGYTF
CDR3 DNA: TGCGCCAGCAGTTTACAGGGGTATGGGGATGGCTACACCTTC

J gene: TRBJ1-4
CDR3 length: 13
D gene: NA
clone size: NA
V gene: TRBV30
CDR3 protein: CAWSQRINEKLFF
CDR3 DNA: TGTGCCTGGAGTCAGAGGATAAATGAAAAACTGTTTTTT

J gene: TRBJ2-2
CDR3 length: 17
D gene: TRBD2
clone size: NA
V gene: TRBV3-1/TRBV3-2
CDR3 protein: CASSRLAGVPNTGELFF
CDR3 DNA: TGTGCCAGCAGCCGTCTAGCGGGAGTACCGAACACCGGGGAGCTGTTTTTT

J gene: TRBJ1-2
CDR3 length: 15
D gene: TRBD1
clone size: few
V gene: TRBV27
CDR3 protein: CASSLGRDRGGSYTF
CDR3 DNA: TGTGCCAGCAGTTTAGGAAGGGACAGGGGGGGGAGCTACACCTTC

J gene: TRBJ2-1
CDR3 length: 15
D gene: NA
clone size: few
V gene: TRBV7-9
CDR3 protein: CASSLASARGNEQFF
CDR3 DNA: TGTGCCAGCAGCTTAGCTTCTGCCAGGGGAAATGAGCAGTTCTTC

J gene: TRBJ1-4
CDR3 length: 15
D gene: NA
clone size: NA
V gene: TRBV4-2
CDR3 protein: CASSRDSFRGEKLFF
CDR3 DNA: TGTGCCAGCAGCCGAGATTCTTTTCGGGGTGAAAAACTGTTTTTT

J gene: TRBJ1-2
CDR3 length: 14
D gene: TRBD1
clone size: once
V gene: TRBV19
CDR3 protein: CASRRSGTGDGYTF
CDR3 DNA: TGTGCCAGTAGACGATCCGGGACAGGGGATGGCTACACCTTC

J gene: TRBJ2-1
CDR3 length: 11
D gene: NA
clone size: NA
V gene: TRBV24-1
CDR3 protein: CATSDFREQFF
CDR3 DNA: TGTGCCACCAGTGATTTCCGGGAGCAGTTCTTC